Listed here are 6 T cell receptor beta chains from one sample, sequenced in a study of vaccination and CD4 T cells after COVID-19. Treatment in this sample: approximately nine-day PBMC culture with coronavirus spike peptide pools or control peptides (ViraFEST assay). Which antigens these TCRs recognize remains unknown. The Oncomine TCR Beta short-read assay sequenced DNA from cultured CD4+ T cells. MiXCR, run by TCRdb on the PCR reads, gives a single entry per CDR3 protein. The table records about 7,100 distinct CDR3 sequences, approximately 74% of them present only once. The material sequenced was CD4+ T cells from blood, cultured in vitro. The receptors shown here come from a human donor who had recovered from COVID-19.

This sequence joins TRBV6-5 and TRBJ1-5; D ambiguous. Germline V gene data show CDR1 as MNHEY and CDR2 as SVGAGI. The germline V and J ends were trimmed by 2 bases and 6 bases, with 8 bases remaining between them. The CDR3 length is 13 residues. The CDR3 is CASSYRVRQPQHF. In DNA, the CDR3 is TGTGCCAGCAGTTACCGTGTCCGTCAGCCCCAGCATTTT.

The CDR3 DNA follows: TGTGCCAGCAGTCCGACAGGGACCACTGAAGCTTTCTTT. Protein: CASSPTGTTEAFF. The rearrangement uses TRBV5-5 and TRBJ1-1, with 7 bases lining up with TRBD1. V trimming: 5 bases; J trimming: 4 bases; junction bases outside the gene matches: 5. The CDR3 covers 13 residues. CDR1 and CDR2 from the germline V gene are SGHKS and YYEKEE (reference sequence).

The CDR3: CASSTSGISYEQYF. CDR3 coding DNA: TGTGCCAGCAGTACTAGCGGTATCTCCTACGAGCAGTACTTC. The V gene is TRBV27, the J gene TRBJ2-7; TRBD2 aligns across 8 bases. CDR3 length equals 14 residues. V gave up 5 bases and J gave up 0 bases; unmatched junction bases: 3. Germline V lookup: CDR1 MNHEY, CDR2 SMNVEV (reference sequence).

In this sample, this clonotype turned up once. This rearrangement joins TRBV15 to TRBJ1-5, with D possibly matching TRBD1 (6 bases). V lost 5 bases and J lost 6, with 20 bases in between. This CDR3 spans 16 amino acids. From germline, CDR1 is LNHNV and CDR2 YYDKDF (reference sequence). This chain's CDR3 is CATSPRSGARGQPQHF. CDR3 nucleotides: TGTGCCACCAGCCCCCGCTCGGGGGCGCGAGGTCAGCCCCAGCATTTT.

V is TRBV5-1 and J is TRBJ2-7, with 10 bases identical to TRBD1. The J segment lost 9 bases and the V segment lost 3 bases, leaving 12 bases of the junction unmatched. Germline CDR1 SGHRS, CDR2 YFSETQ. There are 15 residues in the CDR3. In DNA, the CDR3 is TGCGCCAGCAGCTCCGGGACAGGGGTTCCCCTACGGCAGTACTTC. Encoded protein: CASSSGTGVPLRQYF. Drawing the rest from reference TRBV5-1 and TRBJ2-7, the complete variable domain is KAGVTQTPRYLIKTRGQQVTLSCSPISGHRSVSWYQQTPGQGLQFLFEYFSETQRNKGNFPGRFSGRQFSNSRSEMNVSTLELGDSALYLCASSSGTGVPLRQYFGPGTRLTVT.

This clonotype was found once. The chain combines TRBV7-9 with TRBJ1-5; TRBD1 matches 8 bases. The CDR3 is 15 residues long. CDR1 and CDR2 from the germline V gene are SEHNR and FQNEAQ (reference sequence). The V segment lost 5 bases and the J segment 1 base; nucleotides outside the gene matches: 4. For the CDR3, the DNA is TGTGCCAGCAGCGGACAGGGAGGGAGCAATCAGCCCCAGCATTTT. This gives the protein CASSGQGGSNQPQHF.